Sequencing of this T cell receptor (beta chain) was carried out in a study of T cell responses to AZD1222 COVID-19 vaccine. Produced via immunoSEQ multiplex PCR; TCRdb's table is partial and in-frame only. The table lists 150,000 to 200,000 clones, over 75% of them singletons, with about 2.6% in the top ten. Study-wide findings and caveats: The breadth and depth of Spike-specific TCRs increased once two AZD1222 doses had been given.

With respect to this clone: Its antigen is still unknown.

There are 19 residues in the CDR3. The rearrangement uses TRBV21-1 and TRBJ1-1. TRBV21-1 is labeled a pseudogene. This material consisted of peripheral blood, taken on day 0 of AZD1222 vaccination. The TCR originated in an adult in good health. CDR3 bases: TGTGCCAGCAGCAAAGGCCGGAACAAACCTCTGGCCATGAACACTGAAGCTTTCTTT. As protein: CASSKGRNKPLAMNTEAFF.